This is a list of T cell receptor beta chains from one sample in a study of response to subunit inactivated influenza vaccine. MiXCR, applied by TCRdb to the RT-PCR reads, yields one record per CDR3 protein. The table lists about 780,000 distinct CDR3 sequences, around 18% of them singletons. The sequenced sample was PBMCs from blood, obtained roughly 5 days after vaccination. The receptors were sampled from a man aged 50 or older who received an inactivated influenza vaccine. CDR3s include the opening cysteine and the closing phenylalanine or tryptophan. A D gene is named only where the DNA matches it firmly. The size field is filled for only some rows; it gives once, few, many or a size class.

size	V	D	J	DNA	CDR3
NA	TRBV20-1	TRBD2	TRBJ2-7	TGCAGTGCTAGAGATCTCAGCGGGAGTATTTACGAGCAGTACTTC	CSARDLSGSIYEQYF
NA	TRBV11-2	TRBD2	TRBJ2-7	TGTGCCAGCAGCCGGGGGGGTTGGACCTACGAGCAGTACTTC	CASSRGGWTYEQYF
few	TRBV5-1	NA	TRBJ2-5	TGCGCCAGCAGCTTGATTACGGGGGGCCTAGAGACCCAGTACTTC	CASSLITGGLETQYF
few	TRBV27	TRBD1	TRBJ1-4	TGTGCCAGCAGTTTACTAGGGACAGGGGGCCTTGAAAAACTGTTTTTT	CASSLLGTGGLEKLFF
many	TRBV29-1	NA	TRBJ2-7	TGCAGCGTTGAGACAGGTTCCTACGAGCAGTACTTC	CSVETGSYEQYF
few	TRBV15	NA	TRBJ2-1	TGTGCCACCAGCCTCGGGGCCGCGAATGAGCAGTTCTTC	CATSLGAANEQFF
NA	TRBV9	TRBD2	TRBJ2-3	TGTGCCAGCAGCGTATTGGCGGGAGGTGGCACAGATACGCAGTATTTT	CASSVLAGGGTDTQYF
many	TRBV6-1	NA	TRBJ1-2	TGTGCCAGCAAGCGGACCCAGGGAGCTGGCTACACCTTC	CASKRTQGAGYTF
few	TRBV4-2	TRBD1	TRBJ1-1	TGTGCCAGCAGCCTAGACAGGGGCCAGAACACTGAAGCTTTCTTT	CASSLDRGQNTEAFF
NA	TRBV20-1	NA	TRBJ2-7	TGCAGTGCTAGCCCCGCAGGGAGCGTGGGCGAGCAGTACTTC	CSASPAGSVGEQYF
NA	TRBV4-3	TRBD2	TRBJ2-7	TGCGCCAGCAGCCAAACGCGGGGGGTCTACGAGCAGTACTTC	CASSQTRGVYEQYF
few	TRBV24-1	NA	TRBJ1-5	TGTGCCACCAGTGATGGGATCGCGAGTCAGCCCCAGCATTTT	CATSDGIASQPQHF
NA	TRBV10-3	TRBD2	TRBJ2-1	TGTGCCATCAGTGGTACTAGCGGGAGGATCTACAATGAGCAGTTCTTC	CAISGTSGRIYNEQFF
few	TRBV12-3/TRBV12-4	NA	TRBJ1-6	TGTGCCAGCAGTAGGGACGGTAACTTTTCACCCCTCCACTTT	CASSRDGNFSPLHF
NA	TRBV3-1	NA	TRBJ2-5	TGTGCCAGCAGCCCCGGTTCGTTGGTTACAGAGACCCAGTACTTC	CASSPGSLVTETQYF
once	TRBV12-3/TRBV12-4	NA	TRBJ2-7	TGTGCCAGCAGAGGGGGAGGGCCTCAAAGCTCCTACGAGCAGTACTTC	CASRGGGPQSSYEQYF
NA	TRBV7-8	NA	TRBJ1-1	TGTGCCAGCAGCCGCCTCCTGGGCACTGAAGCTTCCTTT	CASSRLLGTEASF
once	TRBV10-3	TRBD2	TRBJ2-7	TGTGCCATCAGCGGTCGTCTAGCGGGGGGAAGCGAGCAGTACTTC	CAISGRLAGGSEQYF
few	TRBV20-1	NA	TRBJ2-3	TGCAGTGCTAGAGGTGGCTATCCGGTCCCCACAATAGATACGCAGTATTTT	CSARGGYPVPTIDTQYF
NA	TRBV30	TRBD2	TRBJ2-1	TGTGCCTGGAGTGGACTAGCGGGCGATGAGCAGTTCTTC	CAWSGLAGDEQFF
few	TRBV18	TRBD2	TRBJ2-3	TGTGCCAGCTCACCACTAGCGCCTAGCGGGTCAGTGGATACGCAGTATTTT	CASSPLAPSGSVDTQYF
NA	TRBV7-2	NA	TRBJ1-6	TGTGCCTCTCAAGAGACGGTGGGTTCACCCCTCCACTTT	CASQETVGSPLHF
few	TRBV20-1	NA	TRBJ2-1	TGCAGTCCTCACCCACCCGGGACAAAAAACAATGAGCAGTTCTTC	CSPHPPGTKNNEQFF